This T cell receptor beta chain was retrieved from a study of early T cells in non-severe SARS-CoV-2 infection. As for the study in general: Chains were unpaired, as sequencing was done on bulk RNA from unsorted whole blood.

Ten or more counts support this clonotype. Its antigen is not known. The V and J ends lost 7 bases and 4 bases respectively, with 8 bases between them. The CDR3 extends over 11 amino acids. Germline assignment: CDR1 MDHEN and CDR2 SYDVKM. Individual cDNA molecules carried attached unique molecular identifiers. TCRdb called the 5' RACE reads again in MiXCR, with one record for every CDR3 protein. The sample contains some 30,000 distinct CDR3 sequences, about 3.8% of which appear only once. Overall study results and limits: VDJdb matching, biased toward anti-spike CD8 responses, missed private and CD4 specificities.

This TCR was sampled from an adult who was a healthcare worker with PCR-confirmed SARS-CoV-2 infection or an uninfected control (not recorded which). V usage is TRBV28 and J usage is TRBJ2-7; D is perhaps TRBD1 (6 bases). Input material: whole blood. The CDR3 reads CASTDRYEQYF. The CDR3 coding sequence is TGTGCCAGCACCGACAGGTACGAGCAGTACTTC. Together with reference TRBV28 and TRBJ2-7, the CDR3 gives the full variable domain: DVKVTQSSRYLVKRTGEKVFLECVQDMDHENMFWYRQDPGLGLRLIYFSYDVKMKEKGDIPEGYSVSREKKERFSLILESASTNQTSMYLCASTDRYEQYFGPGTRLTVT.